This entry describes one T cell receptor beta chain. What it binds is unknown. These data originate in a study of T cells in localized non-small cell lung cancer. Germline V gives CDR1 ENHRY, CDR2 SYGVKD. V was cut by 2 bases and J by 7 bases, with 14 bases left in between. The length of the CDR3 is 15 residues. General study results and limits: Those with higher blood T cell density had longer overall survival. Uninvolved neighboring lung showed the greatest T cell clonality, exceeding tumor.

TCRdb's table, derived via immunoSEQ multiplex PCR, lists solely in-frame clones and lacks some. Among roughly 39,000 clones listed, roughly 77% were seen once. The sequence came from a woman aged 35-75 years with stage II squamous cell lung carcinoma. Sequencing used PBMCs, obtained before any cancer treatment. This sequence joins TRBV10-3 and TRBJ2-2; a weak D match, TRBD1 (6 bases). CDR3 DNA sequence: TGTGCCATCAGTGAGCGGGCAGGGGAAGACGGGGAGCTGTTTTTT. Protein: CAISERAGEDGELFF.